Following are 27 T cell receptor beta chains from one sample sequenced in a study of T cell responses to AZD1222 COVID-19 vaccine. The method was immunoSEQ multiplex PCR; TCRdb's version includes in-frame clones alone and lacks a portion of them. The sample comprises around 220,000 clones, roughly 94% of which are singletons, and over 1.5% rests with the top ten. Source: peripheral blood, taken 28 days after the second dose of the MenACWY control vaccine. The receptors were sampled from an adult who received the MenACWY meningococcal vaccine as a control.

The chain joins TRBV7-3 to TRBJ1-4; D unclear. Per the germline V gene, CDR1 is SGHTA and CDR2 is FQGTGA. CDR3 length equals 13 residues. V was trimmed by 2 bases and J by 5 bases, leaving 6 bases between them. This CDR3 is CASSLGPNEKLFF. The CDR3 nucleotides are TGTGCCAGCAGCTTAGGCCCAAATGAAAAACTGTTTTTT.

This clone is a singleton in its sample. This sequence joins TRBV21-1 and TRBJ1-1. TRBV21-1 is flagged as a pseudogene. This CDR3 has 12 residues. The CDR3 DNA follows: TGTGCCAGCCTTTTCATGAACACTGAAGCTTTCTTT. Protein: CASLFMNTEAFF.

The chain recombines TRBV5-8 with TRBJ2-7; TRBD2 matches at 13 bases. V lost 5 bases, J lost 0 bases, and 11 bases stayed unmatched. Germline V gene lookup returns CDR1 SGHTS and CDR2 YDEGEE. This CDR3 spans 18 amino acids. DNA for the CDR3: TGTGCCAGCAGATCTCCGGGACTAGCGGGGAGAAGCTCCTACGAGCAGTACTTC. It is translated as CASRSPGLAGRSSYEQYF.

The genes are TRBV5-6 and TRBJ1-2, with 7 bases identical to TRBD1. Trimming cost V 5 bases and J 0 bases; bases outside gene matches: 7. Germline-derived CDR1 and CDR2 are SGHDT and YYEEEE. This CDR3 spans 15 amino acids. CDR3: CASRIGGTANYGYTF. The CDR3 DNA reads TGTGCCAGCAGAATTGGCGGGACAGCTAACTATGGCTACACCTTC.

This clone occurred once. The rearrangement uses TRBV12-3 or TRBV12-4 and TRBJ2-7; a possible D gene is TRBD1 (5 bases). V was cut by 0 bases and J by 2 bases, with 5 bases left in between. The CDR3 is 13 residues long. The DNA of the CDR3 is TGTGCCAGCAGTTTAGCCAGGGCCTACGAGCAGTACTTC. Translated: CASSLARAYEQYF.

The genes are TRBV9 and TRBJ2-5, with 7 bases that match TRBD2. Germline V gene lookup returns CDR1 SGDLS and CDR2 YYNGEE. Trimming took 0 bases from V and 4 from J; bases not matched to a gene: 6. CDR3 length equals 15 residues. This CDR3 reads CASSVGSSGAETQYF. The CDR3 nucleotides read TGTGCCAGCAGCGTAGGATCCAGCGGGGCAGAGACCCAGTACTTC.

This clone was observed a single time. The chain recombines TRBV27 with TRBJ2-5; 7 bases are shared with TRBD1. Unmatched junction bases numbered 5, after V lost 5 bases and J lost 2 bases. Germline loops: CDR1 MNHEY, CDR2 SMNVEV (reference sequence). The CDR3 runs to 14 residues. The CDR3 loop is CASSTPGQQETQYF. The CDR3 bases are TGTGCCAGCAGTACTCCGGGACAGCAAGAGACCCAGTACTTC.

The J gene is TRBJ1-2, the V gene TRBV29-1; 7 bases agree with TRBD1. The J segment lost 4 bases and the V segment lost 4 bases, leaving 12 bases of the junction unmatched. The length of the CDR3 is 15 residues. In germline, CDR1 is SQVTM, CDR2 ANQGSEA. In DNA form, the CDR3 reads TGCAGCGTTGCCCTTCCGACAGGGACTCGCTATGGCTACACCTTC. This codes for CSVALPTGTRYGYTF.

J is TRBJ2-7 and V is TRBV7-8; D gene ambiguous. Germline CDR1 reads SGHVS; CDR2 reads FQNEAQ. There are 13 residues in the CDR3. Trimming took off 5 bases at V and 6 bases at J, with 14 bases between the two ends. As DNA, the CDR3 is TGTGCCAGCAGCCTGGGTCCCAAGGGCGAGCAGTACTTC. Its translation: CASSLGPKGEQYF.

V is TRBV9 and J is TRBJ2-7; D not certain. Trimming shortened V by 0 bases and J by 1 base, and 8 bases separated the two germline ends. Germline V gene lookup returns CDR1 SGDLS and CDR2 YYNGEE. This CDR3 is built from 14 residues. The CDR3 here is CASSVDSQSYEQYF. Written as DNA, the CDR3 is TGTGCCAGCAGCGTAGACAGTCAGTCCTACGAGCAGTACTTC.

This chain joins TRBV10-3 and TRBJ2-2; D is undetermined. CDR1 is ENHRY, CDR2 SYGVKD, per germline. The V end was cut by 4 bases, the J end by 2 bases, with 8 bases between. The CDR3 totals 14 residues. The CDR3 spells CAISGLSNTGELFF. The CDR3, as DNA: TGTGCCATCAGTGGATTGTCAAACACCGGGGAGCTGTTTTTT.

This clone has a single count. The chain is built from TRBV5-6 and TRBJ2-2, with D perhaps matching TRBD1 (5 bases). The CDR3 spans 14 residues. Germline CDR1 is SGHDT and CDR2 is YYEEEE. V was clipped by 1 base and J by 2 bases, with 6 bases between them. The CDR3 protein is CASSLRGNTGELFF. CDR3 nucleotide sequence: TGTGCCAGCAGCTTGAGGGGAAACACCGGGGAGCTGTTTTTT.

The chain links TRBV19 to TRBJ2-3, with TRBD2 identical over 9 bases. CDR3 size: 16 residues. Germline CDR1 and CDR2: LNHDA and SQIVND (reference sequence). V lost 3 bases to trimming and J lost 0 bases; unmatched junction nucleotides: 4. This CDR3 reads CASSMGLAASTDTQYF. CDR3 nucleotides: TGTGCCAGTAGTATGGGACTAGCAGCTAGCACAGATACGCAGTATTTT.

The V call is TRBV7-2, the J call TRBJ1-2, with TRBD1 identical over 9 bases. Germline V CDR1 and CDR2: SGHTA, FQGNSA. Trimming removed 5 bases from V and 4 bases from J; junction bases left unmatched: 5. The CDR3 totals 14 residues. The CDR3 loop reads CASSQDRGGYGYTF. Written as DNA, the CDR3 is TGTGCCAGCAGCCAGGACAGGGGCGGCTATGGCTACACCTTC. Full variable domain (rest looked up from reference TRBV7-2 and TRBJ1-2): GAGVSQSPSNKVTEKGKDVELRCDPISGHTALYWYRQSLGQGLEFLIYFQGNSAPDKSGLPSDRFSAERTGGSVSTLTIQRTQQEDSAVYLCASSQDRGGYGYTFGSGTRLTVV.

This chain joins TRBV6-5 and TRBJ1-3, with 9 bases aligning to TRBD1. CDR1 MNHEY and CDR2 SVGAGI come from the germline V gene. V dropped 6 bases and J dropped 3; count of bases not matched to a gene: 3. The CDR3 consists of 14 residues. This CDR3 reads CASRTGGIGNTIYF. CDR3 nucleotide sequence: TGTGCCAGCAGGACAGGGGGGATTGGAAACACCATATATTTT.

This rearrangement joins TRBV30 to TRBJ1-1, with a weak D call TRBD1 (6 bases). Trimming took off 5 bases at V and 3 bases at J, with 10 bases between the two ends. The CDR3 covers 12 residues. Germline V gene lookup returns CDR1 GTSNPN and CDR2 SVGIG (reference sequence). The CDR3 spells CAWHRGYTEAFF. The CDR3 region has the DNA TGTGCCTGGCATAGGGGGTACACTGAAGCTTTCTTT. The full variable domain, with the rest looked up from reference TRBV30 and TRBJ1-1, is SQTIHQWPATLVQPVGSPLSLECTVEGTSNPNLYWYRQAAGRGLQLLFYSVGIGQISSEVPQNLSASRPQDRQFILSSKKLLLSDSGFYLCAWHRGYTEAFFGQGTRLTVV.

This clone was observed a single time. The CDR3 bases are TGTGCCAGCAGTTACGGGGGAGGCCGGGGGGAGACCCAGTACTTC. Encoded protein: CASSYGGGRGETQYF. J is TRBJ2-5 and V is TRBV6-5; D possibly corresponds to TRBD2 (6 bases). V dropped 2 bases and J dropped 5 bases, with 15 bases sitting between them. There are 15 residues in the CDR3. CDR1 MNHEY and CDR2 SVGAGI come from the germline V gene.

The rearrangement links TRBV21-1 to TRBJ2-7; TRBD1, as called in the table, went unchecked against the DNA. TRBV21-1 is a pseudogene. The CDR3 has 15 residues. CDR3 sequence (DNA): TGTGCCAGCAGCAAGTCCGGCACAGCCTACTACGAGCAGTACTTC. Protein product: CASSKSGTAYYEQYF.

This chain's CDR3 is CASKPGGNGGYTF. The CDR3 DNA reads TGTGCCAGCAAGCCCGGGGGAAATGGTGGCTACACCTTC. This rearrangement joins TRBV27 to TRBJ1-2; D might be TRBD1 (5 bases). Germline V gene sequence: CDR1 MNHEY, CDR2 SMNVEV (reference sequence). V lost 7 bases to trimming and J lost 7 bases, with 16 bases between them. This CDR3 is 13 amino acids long.

Only one count was recorded for this clone. The V and J genes are TRBV30 and TRBJ2-3; perhaps TRBD2 as D (6 bases). The CDR3 is 12 residues long. Germline V gene lookup returns CDR1 GTSNPN and CDR2 SVGIG (reference sequence). V lost 3 bases, J lost 7 bases, and 11 bases lay in between. Here the CDR3 reads CAWRSSGYTQYF. The CDR3 DNA reads as TGTGCCTGGAGAAGTAGCGGTTATACGCAGTATTTT.

The chain has TRBV6-5 and TRBJ1-1; 7 bases are shared with TRBD1. V lost 6 bases and J lost 7; bases outside the gene matches: 11. The CDR3 length is 14 residues. Germline V lookup: CDR1 MNHEY, CDR2 SVGAGI. CDR3 in DNA: TGTGCCAGCAGGAAAACGGGACAGCTATATGAAGCTTTCTTT. Translating it yields CASRKTGQLYEAFF.

The chain combines TRBV2 with TRBJ2-3, with 10 nucleotides matching TRBD2. The germline CDR1 and CDR2 sequences are SNHLY and FYNNEI. The CDR3 contains 15 residues. V lost 7 bases, J lost 2 bases, and 6 bases stayed unmatched. The CDR3 loop is CASNRLAGITDTQYF. The CDR3 nucleotides read TGTGCCAGCAATCGACTAGCGGGTATCACAGATACGCAGTATTTT.

This chain links TRBV28 with TRBJ2-1; 8 nucleotides align to TRBD2. This CDR3 has 13 residues. CDR1 and CDR2 (germline): MDHEN, SYDVKM. V trimming: 7 bases; J trimming: 4 bases; junction bases outside the gene matches: 3. DNA for the CDR3: TGTGCCAGCAAGGCGGGGGGTTACAATGAGCAGTTCTTC. This translates into CASKAGGYNEQFF.

The gene calls are TRBV28 and TRBJ2-3, with a tentative D call TRBD2 (6 bases). V was clipped by 8 bases and J by 1 base, with 16 bases between them. This CDR3 contains 15 residues. Germline values: CDR1 MDHEN, CDR2 SYDVKM. The CDR3 coding sequence is TGTGCCAGCGAAGCTTACGGGGGAGGCACAGATACGCAGTATTTT. Translating gives CASEAYGGGTDTQYF.

The J gene is TRBJ1-3, the V gene TRBV7-8, with D possibly TRBD1 on 5 matching bases. The CDR3 totals 15 residues. V was trimmed by 5 bases and J by 2 bases, leaving 13 bases between them. CDR1 is SGHVS, CDR2 FQNEAQ, per germline. The CDR3 nucleotides read TGTGCCAGCAGCCGTATGGTACAGGCTGGAAACACCATATATTTT. It translates to CASSRMVQAGNTIYF.

The V gene is TRBV5-1, the J gene TRBJ1-1; D is undetermined. Looked up from germline, CDR1 is SGHRS and CDR2 is YFSETQ. V shed 0 bases and J shed 1 base, with 7 bases lying between them. This CDR3 spans 14 amino acids. The CDR3 DNA follows: TGCGCCAGCAGCTTGGTCCAGACGAACACTGAAGCTTTCTTT. It encodes CASSLVQTNTEAFF.

The rearrangement links TRBV5-6 to TRBJ1-4; D might be TRBD1 (5 bases). Per germline, CDR1 SGHDT and CDR2 YYEEEE. The CDR3 is 16 amino acids. The ends were cut back, 1 base at V and 2 bases at J, with 12 bases in the middle. CDR3 sequence (DNA): TGTGCCAGCAGCTTGTGGGGCGGGGTGACTAATGAAAAACTGTTTTTT. Encoded protein: CASSLWGGVTNEKLFF.